This T cell receptor (beta chain) was retrieved from a study of tumor and adjacent non-tumor tissue in lung cancer. Study results and limitations: Significantly higher TCR diversity was found in tumor than normal lung.

The library came from three nested PCR rounds adapted from ARM-PCR protocols. TCRdb reprocessed the multiplex PCR reads with MiXCR, giving one entry per CDR3 protein. The sample holds some 71,000 distinct CDR3 sequences, around 70% seen once. As to this clonotype: No antigen is known for it. One junction end disagrees with the germline gene, perhaps due to a read error.

Germline V gene sequence: CDR1 MDHEN, CDR2 SYDVKM. CDR3 length: 12 amino acids. This sample's RNA came from whole unsorted tissue. This clonotype was sampled from a woman between 35 and 50 years old with non-small cell lung cancer. The chain links TRBV28 to TRBJ2-2; D remains ambiguous. The sequenced sample was lung tumor tissue. The CDR3 nucleotides are TGTACCAGCCGGCGGAACACCGGGGAGCTGTTTTTT. Translation gives CTSRRNTGELFF.